One and the same sample provided the 15 T cell receptor beta chains below, sequenced in a study of blood T cells in healthy people across ages. Together with a sample-barcoded 5' primer, a J-beta primer mix was included in a second PCR lasting about 7 to 12 cycles. From the 5' RACE reads, TCRdb called clonotypes with MiXCR, one entry per CDR3 protein. This table holds more than 800,000 distinct CDR3 sequences, about 30% found once. Sequencing was done on a sample of blood. The origin of the receptors is a woman older than 75 in good health.

This clonotype was detected ten times or more. Relative to the germline gene, one junction end is altered; a read error may explain this. V gene TRBV5-1 combines with J gene TRBJ2-5; D tentatively reads TRBD1 or TRBD2 (5 bases each). This CDR3 spans 14 amino acids. Germline V gene sequence: CDR1 SGHRS, CDR2 YFSETQ. The CDR3 bases are TGTGCCAGCAGCTTATCCGGGACCCAAGAGACCCAGTACTTC. Translating gives CASSLSGTQETQYF.

As regards this clonotype: A single base separates this from a much larger clone, so it may be a read error. V is TRBV12-3 or TRBV12-4 and J is TRBJ2-1; 11 bases line up with TRBD1. V shed 5 bases and J 13 bases; nucleotides not matched to a gene: 13. This CDR3 is 15 amino acids long. The CDR3 loop is CASSRGTGGTETQFF. In DNA, the CDR3 is TGTGCCAGCAGTCGCGGGACAGGGGGAACGGAGACCCAGTTCTTC.

With regard to this clonotype: Just one base apart from a much larger clone, this may be a read error. The CDR3 DNA is TGTGCCACCGGCTCAAGGGGAAACTACAATCAGCAGTTCTTC. Its translation is CATGSRGNYNQQFF. This rearrangement joins TRBV24-1 to TRBJ2-1, with TRBD1 as a possible D gene (5 bases). The CDR3 covers 14 residues. Per the germline V gene, CDR1 is KGHDR and CDR2 is SFDVKD.

This sequence joins TRBV7-9 and TRBJ2-7; a weak D match, TRBD2 (6 bases). Germline CDR1 reads SEHNR; CDR2 reads FQNEAQ (reference sequence). V gave up 4 bases and J gave up 2 bases, with 18 bases separating them. The CDR3 length is 16 residues. The CDR3 DNA reads as TGTGCCAGCAGCTCCGCCGCGGGACCAGCCCCCTACGAGCAGTACTTC. Its protein is CASSSAAGPAPYEQYF.

This sequence joins TRBV3-1 and TRBJ1-2; TRBD1 matches 7 bases. The CDR3 extends over 16 amino acids. The ends lost 0 bases at V and 7 bases at J; junction bases unmatched: 11. From germline, CDR1 is LGHDT and CDR2 YNNKEL (reference sequence). CDR3 in DNA: TGTGCCAGCAGCCAAGAATTTCACAGGGGTTACCGTGGCTACACCTTC. Amino acids: CASSQEFHRGYRGYTF.

Worth noting for this clonotype: This may arise from a read error, as a much more abundant clone is one base away. The rearrangement joins TRBV12-3 or TRBV12-4 to TRBJ1-1; D unclear. Trimming cost V 3 bases and J 0 bases, with 5 bases left between them. The CDR3 extends over 13 amino acids. DNA for the CDR3: TGTGCCAGCAGTTTCCTCATGAACACTGAAGCTTTCTTT. Its translation: CASSFLMNTEAFF.

This clonotype was recorded at least ten times. A read error may produce the germline difference seen at one junction end. V usage is TRBV5-1 and J usage is TRBJ1-2; 9 bases map to TRBD1. The CDR3 runs 15 residues. CDR1 and CDR2 from the germline V gene are SGHRS and YFSETQ. CDR3 DNA: TGTGCCAGCAGCTTAGCAGGGACAGGGTTGTATGGCTACACCTTC. As protein: CASSLAGTGLYGYTF.

The V and J genes are TRBV20-1 and TRBJ2-5, with 8 bases fitting TRBD2. This CDR3 contains 15 residues. Germline CDR1 is DFQATT and CDR2 is SNEGSKA (reference sequence). Trimming took 6 bases from V and 11 from J; bases not matched to a gene: 20. The CDR3 spells CSATSGGGHSSEQYF. CDR3 in DNA: TGCAGTGCCACATCGGGGGGGGGCCATTCTTCTGAGCAGTACTTC.

This chain joins TRBV3-1 and TRBJ1-2, with D perhaps TRBD1 (6 bases). Trimming cost V 4 bases and J 8 bases, with 23 bases left between them. Germline CDR1 LGHDT, CDR2 YNNKEL (reference sequence). This CDR3 contains 16 residues. The CDR3 is CASSPSSGTIYYGYTF. The CDR3 nucleotides read TGTGCCAGCAGCCCCTCGTCCGGGACAATATATTACGGCTACACCTTC.

This clonotype has ten or more counts. V and J are TRBV9 and TRBJ2-3; 8 bases fit TRBD2. Germline CDR1 reads SGDLS; CDR2 reads YYNGEE. The CDR3 is 16 amino acids. V shed 0 bases, J shed 2 bases, and the junction held 5 bases outside the gene matches. This CDR3 is CASSVGAGGHTDTQYF. The CDR3 region has the DNA TGTGCCAGCAGCGTAGGGGCGGGGGGCCACACAGATACGCAGTATTTT.

This clonotype has just a few counts. A much bigger clone sits one base away, suggesting this may be a read error. The rearrangement links TRBV6-5 to TRBJ2-7; D is unclear. The CDR3 covers 13 residues. The germline V and J ends were trimmed by 2 bases and 6 bases, with 11 bases remaining between them. Germline CDR1 reads MNHEY; CDR2 reads SVGAGI. CDR3 nucleotide sequence: TGTGCCAGCAGTTACAGGGCGTGGGGCGAGCAGTACTTC. It yields the protein CASSYRAWGEQYF.

Only a few counts were recorded for this clonotype. V gene TRBV2 combines with J gene TRBJ1-2; 7 positions match TRBD1. Germline V gene data show CDR1 as SNHLY and CDR2 as FYNNEI. This CDR3 contains 14 residues. V was clipped by 8 bases and J by 2 bases; unmatched bases: 8. The CDR3 coding sequence is TGTGCCAGCGCCAGACAGGGACTGAACTATGGCTACACCTTC. It yields the protein CASARQGLNYGYTF.

This clonotype has only a few counts. This rearrangement joins TRBV21-1 to TRBJ2-1; TRBD2 was called by the table and not checked on the DNA. TRBV21-1 constitutes a pseudogene. The CDR3 totals 19 residues. CDR3 sequence: CASSKSLAGVLGSYNEQFF. The CDR3 DNA sequence: TGTGCCAGCAGCAAAAGCCTAGCGGGGGTCCTTGGTTCCTACAATGAGCAGTTCTTC.

This clonotype was seen more than once but under ten times. This chain links TRBV7-9 with TRBJ1-2; 9 bases fit TRBD1. This CDR3 spans 15 amino acids. The germline V gene has CDR1 SEHNR and CDR2 FQNEAQ (reference sequence). The J segment lost 6 bases and the V segment lost 5 bases, leaving 10 bases of the junction unmatched. CDR3 in DNA: TGTGCCAGCAGCCCTTCAACAGGGGGCGCAGATGGCTACACCTTC. Its protein is CASSPSTGGADGYTF.

At least ten counts were recorded for this clonotype. The V gene is TRBV12-3 or TRBV12-4, the J gene TRBJ2-5, with TRBD1 matching over 10 bases. CDR3 length: 15 amino acids. J lost 2 bases, V lost 6 bases, and 6 bases had no gene match. The CDR3 DNA sequence: TGTGCCAGCAGCACAGGGGACAGGGGACAAGAGACCCAGTACTTC. Its protein is CASSTGDRGQETQYF.